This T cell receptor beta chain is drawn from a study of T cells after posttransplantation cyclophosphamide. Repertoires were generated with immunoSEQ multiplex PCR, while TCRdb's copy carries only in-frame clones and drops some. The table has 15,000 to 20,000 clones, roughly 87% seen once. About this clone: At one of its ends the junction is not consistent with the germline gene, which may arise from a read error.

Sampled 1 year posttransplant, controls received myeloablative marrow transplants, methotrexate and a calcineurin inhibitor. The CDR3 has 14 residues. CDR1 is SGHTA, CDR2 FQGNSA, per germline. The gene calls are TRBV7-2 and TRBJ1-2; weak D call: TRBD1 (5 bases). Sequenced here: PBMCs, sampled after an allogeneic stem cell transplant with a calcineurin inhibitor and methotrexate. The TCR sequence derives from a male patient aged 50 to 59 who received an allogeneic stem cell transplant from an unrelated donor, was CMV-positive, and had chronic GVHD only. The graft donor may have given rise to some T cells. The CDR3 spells CASSFFKGDYSYTF. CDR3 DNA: TGTGCCAGCAGCTTCTTCAAAGGGGACTATAGCTACACCTTC. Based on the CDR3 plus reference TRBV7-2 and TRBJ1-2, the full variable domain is GAGVSQSPSNKVTEKGKDVELRCDPISGHTALYWYRQSLGQGLEFLIYFQGNSAPDKSGLPSDRFSAERTGGSVSTLTIQRTQQEDSAVYLCASSFFKGDYSYTFGSGTRLTVV.